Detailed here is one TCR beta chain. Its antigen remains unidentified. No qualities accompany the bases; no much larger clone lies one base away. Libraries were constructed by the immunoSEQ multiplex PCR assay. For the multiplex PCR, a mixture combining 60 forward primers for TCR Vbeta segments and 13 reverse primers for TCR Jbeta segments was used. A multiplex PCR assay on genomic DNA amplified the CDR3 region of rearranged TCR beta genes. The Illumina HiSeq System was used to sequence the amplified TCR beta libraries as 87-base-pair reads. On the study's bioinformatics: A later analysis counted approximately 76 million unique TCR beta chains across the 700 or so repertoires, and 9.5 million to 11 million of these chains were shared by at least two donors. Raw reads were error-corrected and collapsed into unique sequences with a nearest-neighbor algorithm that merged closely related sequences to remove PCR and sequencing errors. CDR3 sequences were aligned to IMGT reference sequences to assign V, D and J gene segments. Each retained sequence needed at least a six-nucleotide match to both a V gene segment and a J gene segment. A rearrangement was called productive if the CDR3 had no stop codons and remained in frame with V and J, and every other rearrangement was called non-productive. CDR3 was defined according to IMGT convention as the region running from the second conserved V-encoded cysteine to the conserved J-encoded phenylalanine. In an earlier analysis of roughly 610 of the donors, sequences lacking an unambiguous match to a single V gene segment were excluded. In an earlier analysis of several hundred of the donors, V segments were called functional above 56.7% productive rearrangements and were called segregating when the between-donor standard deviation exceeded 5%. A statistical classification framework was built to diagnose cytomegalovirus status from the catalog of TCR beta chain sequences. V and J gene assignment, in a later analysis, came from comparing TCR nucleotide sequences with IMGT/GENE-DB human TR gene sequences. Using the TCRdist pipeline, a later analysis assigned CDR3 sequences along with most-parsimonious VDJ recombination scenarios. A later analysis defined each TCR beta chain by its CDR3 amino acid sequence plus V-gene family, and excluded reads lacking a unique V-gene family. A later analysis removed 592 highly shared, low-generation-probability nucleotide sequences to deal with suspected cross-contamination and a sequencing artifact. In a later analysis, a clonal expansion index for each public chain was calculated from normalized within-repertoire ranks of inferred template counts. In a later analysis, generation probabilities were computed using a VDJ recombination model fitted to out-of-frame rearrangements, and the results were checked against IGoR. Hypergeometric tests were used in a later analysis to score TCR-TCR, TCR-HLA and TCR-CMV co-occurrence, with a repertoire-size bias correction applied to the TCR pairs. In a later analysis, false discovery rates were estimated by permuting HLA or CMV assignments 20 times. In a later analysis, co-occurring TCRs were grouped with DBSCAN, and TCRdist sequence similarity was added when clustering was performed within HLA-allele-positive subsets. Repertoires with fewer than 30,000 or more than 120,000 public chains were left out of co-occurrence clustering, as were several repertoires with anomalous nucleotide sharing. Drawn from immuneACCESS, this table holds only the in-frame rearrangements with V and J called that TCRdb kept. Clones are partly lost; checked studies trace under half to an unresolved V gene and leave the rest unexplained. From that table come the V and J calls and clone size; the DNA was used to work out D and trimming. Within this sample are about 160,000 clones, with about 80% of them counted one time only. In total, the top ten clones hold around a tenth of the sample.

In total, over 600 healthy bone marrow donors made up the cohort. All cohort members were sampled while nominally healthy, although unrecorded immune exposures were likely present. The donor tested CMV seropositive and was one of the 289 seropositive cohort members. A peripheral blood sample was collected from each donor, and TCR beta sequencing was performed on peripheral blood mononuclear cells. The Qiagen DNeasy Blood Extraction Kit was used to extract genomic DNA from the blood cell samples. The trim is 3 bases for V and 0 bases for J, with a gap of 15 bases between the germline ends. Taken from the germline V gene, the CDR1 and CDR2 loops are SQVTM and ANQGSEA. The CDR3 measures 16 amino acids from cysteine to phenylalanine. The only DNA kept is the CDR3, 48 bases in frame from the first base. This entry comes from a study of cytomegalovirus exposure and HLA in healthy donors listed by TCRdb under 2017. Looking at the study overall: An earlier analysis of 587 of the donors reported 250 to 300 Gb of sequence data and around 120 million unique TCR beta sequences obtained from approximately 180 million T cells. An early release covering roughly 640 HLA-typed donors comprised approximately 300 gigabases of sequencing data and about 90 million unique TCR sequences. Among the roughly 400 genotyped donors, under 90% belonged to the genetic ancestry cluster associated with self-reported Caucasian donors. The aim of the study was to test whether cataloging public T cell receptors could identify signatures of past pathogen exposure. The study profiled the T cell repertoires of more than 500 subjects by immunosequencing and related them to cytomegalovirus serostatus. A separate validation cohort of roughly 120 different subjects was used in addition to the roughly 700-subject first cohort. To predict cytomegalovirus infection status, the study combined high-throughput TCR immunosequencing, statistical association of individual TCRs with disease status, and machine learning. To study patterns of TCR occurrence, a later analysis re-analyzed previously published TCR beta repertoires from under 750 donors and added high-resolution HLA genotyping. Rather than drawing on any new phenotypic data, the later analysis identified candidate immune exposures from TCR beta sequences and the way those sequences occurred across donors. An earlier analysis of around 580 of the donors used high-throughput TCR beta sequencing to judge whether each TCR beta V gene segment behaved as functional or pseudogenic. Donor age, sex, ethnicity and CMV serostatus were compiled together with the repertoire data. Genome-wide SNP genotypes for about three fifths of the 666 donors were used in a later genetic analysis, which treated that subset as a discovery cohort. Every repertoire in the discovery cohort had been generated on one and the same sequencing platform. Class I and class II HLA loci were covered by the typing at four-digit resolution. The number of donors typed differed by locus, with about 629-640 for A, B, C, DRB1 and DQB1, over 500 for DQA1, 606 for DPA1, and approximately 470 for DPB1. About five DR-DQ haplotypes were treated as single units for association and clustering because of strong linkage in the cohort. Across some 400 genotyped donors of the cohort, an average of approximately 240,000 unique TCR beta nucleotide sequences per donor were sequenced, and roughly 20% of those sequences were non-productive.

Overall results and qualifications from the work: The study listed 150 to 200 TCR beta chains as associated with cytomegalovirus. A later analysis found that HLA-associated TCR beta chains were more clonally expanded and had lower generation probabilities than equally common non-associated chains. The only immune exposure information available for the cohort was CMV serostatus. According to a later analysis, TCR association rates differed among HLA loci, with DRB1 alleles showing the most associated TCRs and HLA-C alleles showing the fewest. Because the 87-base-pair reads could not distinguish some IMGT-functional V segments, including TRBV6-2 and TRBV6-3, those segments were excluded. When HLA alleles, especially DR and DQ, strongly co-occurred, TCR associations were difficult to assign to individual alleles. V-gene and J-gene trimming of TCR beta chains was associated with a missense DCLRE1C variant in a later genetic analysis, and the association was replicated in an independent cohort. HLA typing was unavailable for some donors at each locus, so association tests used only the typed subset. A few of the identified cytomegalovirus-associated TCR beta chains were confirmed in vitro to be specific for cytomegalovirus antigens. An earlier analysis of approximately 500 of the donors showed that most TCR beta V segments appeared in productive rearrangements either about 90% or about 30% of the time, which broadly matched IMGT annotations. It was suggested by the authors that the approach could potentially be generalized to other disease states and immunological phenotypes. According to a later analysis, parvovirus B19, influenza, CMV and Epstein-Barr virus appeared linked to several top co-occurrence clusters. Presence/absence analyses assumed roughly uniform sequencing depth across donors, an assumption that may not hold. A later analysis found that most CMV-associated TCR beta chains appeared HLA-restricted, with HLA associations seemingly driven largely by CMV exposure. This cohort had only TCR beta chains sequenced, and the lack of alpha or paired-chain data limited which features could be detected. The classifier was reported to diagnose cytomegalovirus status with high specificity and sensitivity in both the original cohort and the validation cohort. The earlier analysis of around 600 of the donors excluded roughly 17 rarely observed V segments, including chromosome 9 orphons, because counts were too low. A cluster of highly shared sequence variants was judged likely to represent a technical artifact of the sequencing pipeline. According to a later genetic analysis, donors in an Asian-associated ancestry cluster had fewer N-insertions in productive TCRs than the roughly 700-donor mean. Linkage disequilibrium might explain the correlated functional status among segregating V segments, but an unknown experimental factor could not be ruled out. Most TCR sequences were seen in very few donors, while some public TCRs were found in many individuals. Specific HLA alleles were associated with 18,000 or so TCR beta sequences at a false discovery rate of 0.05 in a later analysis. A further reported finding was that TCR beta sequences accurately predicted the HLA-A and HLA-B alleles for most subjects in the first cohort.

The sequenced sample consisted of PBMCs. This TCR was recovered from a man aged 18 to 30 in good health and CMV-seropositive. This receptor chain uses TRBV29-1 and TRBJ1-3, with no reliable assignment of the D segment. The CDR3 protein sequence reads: CSVDGDPNLSGNTIYF. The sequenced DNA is TGCAGCGTTGACGGTGATCCGAACCTCTCTGGAAACACCATATATTTT. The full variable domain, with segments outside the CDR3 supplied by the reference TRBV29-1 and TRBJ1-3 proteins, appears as SAVISQKPSRDICQRGTSLTIQCQVDSQVTMMFWYRQQPGQSLTLIATANQGSEATYESGFVIDKFPISRPNLTFSTLTVSNMSPEDSSIYLCSVDGDPNLSGNTIYFGEGSWLTVV.